This T cell receptor beta chain was sequenced for a study of blood T cell repertoires in COVID-19. CDR3 length: 15 amino acids. V lost 6 bases, J lost 6 bases, and 6 bases stayed unmatched. Germline CDR1 SNHLY, CDR2 FYNNEI. Sequenced by immunoSEQ multiplex PCR; TCRdb stores in-frame clones only, minus some. The sample yields approximately 210,000 clones, around four fifths seen once. The TCR was taken from a woman in her thirties or forties with active or convalescent COVID-19. The sample taken for sequencing was peripheral blood. The chain has TRBV2 and TRBJ2-1; 12 nucleotides align to TRBD2. This CDR3 is CASRRLAGEGNEQFF. CDR3 bases: TGTGCCAGCAGGAGACTAGCGGGGGAGGGCAATGAGCAGTTCTTC.